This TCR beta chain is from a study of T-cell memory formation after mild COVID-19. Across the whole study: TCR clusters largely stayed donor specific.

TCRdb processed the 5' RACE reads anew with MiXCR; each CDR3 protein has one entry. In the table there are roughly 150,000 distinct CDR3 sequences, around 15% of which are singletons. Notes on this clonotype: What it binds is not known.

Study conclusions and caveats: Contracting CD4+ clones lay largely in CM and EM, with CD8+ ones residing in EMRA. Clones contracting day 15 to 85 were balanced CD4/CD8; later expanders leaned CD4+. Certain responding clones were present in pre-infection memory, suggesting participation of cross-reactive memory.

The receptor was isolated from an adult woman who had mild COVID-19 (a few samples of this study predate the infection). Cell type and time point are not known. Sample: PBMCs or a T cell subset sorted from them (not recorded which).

The CDR3: CASTLIAAPYEQYF. As DNA, the CDR3 is TGTGCCAGCACATTAATAGCGGCCCCCTACGAGCAGTACTTC. V and J are TRBV2 and TRBJ2-7; possible D gene TRBD2, 6 bases. From germline, CDR1 is SNHLY and CDR2 FYNNEI. This CDR3 is 14 amino acids long. Trimming removed 7 bases at V and 2 bases at J, with 15 bases between.